This TCR beta chain derives from a study of T cells in Graves' hyperthyroidism and ophthalmopathy. At the level of the study: Peripheral blood was collected at initial diagnosis, before any treatment.

Germline V lookup: CDR1 ENHRY, CDR2 SYGVKD. The CDR3 has 13 residues. V was clipped by 6 bases and J by 6 bases, with 12 bases between them. Amplification of TCR beta CDR3 regions was performed using RNA transcripts as template. With the HTBI primer set, the TCR CDR3 went through a first round of RT-PCR. TCRdb re-analysed the multiplex PCR reads in MiXCR, keeping a single row per CDR3 protein. Of hundreds of thousands of distinct CDR3 sequences in the sample, about 14% were seen once. Those patients with uncontrolled infection, other autoimmune disease, pregnancy or lactation were excluded. The authors obtained PBMCs from roughly 10 ml of fresh peripheral blood.

This TCR was sampled from a young woman with Graves' hyperthyroidism. The chain has TRBV10-3 and TRBJ2-1, with D unclear. The sequencing sample was made of blood. CDR3 in amino acids: CAISLGPVNEQFF. For the CDR3, the DNA is TGTGCCATCAGCCTCGGCCCTGTCAATGAGCAGTTCTTC.